This T cell receptor (beta chain) was captured in a study of T cell changes during pregnancy in multiple sclerosis. Clones were read by immunoSEQ multiplex PCR, and TCRdb kept only the in-frame ones, dropping some. The sample contains roughly 72,000 clones, nearly 95% of which appear only once. CDR1 and CDR2 from the germline V gene are SGHRS and YFSETQ. The V end was cut by 4 bases, the J end by 9 bases, with 14 bases between. There are 13 residues in the CDR3. V is TRBV5-1 and J is TRBJ2-4; D is undetermined. The sample in question was CD4+ T cells from peripheral blood mononuclear cells, obtained after pregnancy. This receptor was taken from a female donor with multiple sclerosis, enrolled in a pregnancy study. DNA for the CDR3: TGCGCCAGCAGCCCGGCTGCGGAAGGCATTCAGTACTTC. Residues: CASSPAAEGIQYF.